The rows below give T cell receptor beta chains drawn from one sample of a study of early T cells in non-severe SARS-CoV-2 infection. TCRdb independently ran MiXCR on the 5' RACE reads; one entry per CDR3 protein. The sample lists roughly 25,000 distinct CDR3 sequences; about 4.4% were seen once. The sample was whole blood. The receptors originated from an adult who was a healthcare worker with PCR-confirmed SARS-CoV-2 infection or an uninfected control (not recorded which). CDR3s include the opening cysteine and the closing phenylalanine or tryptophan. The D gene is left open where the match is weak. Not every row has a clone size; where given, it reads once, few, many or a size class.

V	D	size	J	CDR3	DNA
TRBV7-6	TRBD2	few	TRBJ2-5	CASSIGGLAGEETQYF	TGTGCCAGCAGCATAGGGGGACTAGCGGGAGAAGAGACCCAGTACTTC
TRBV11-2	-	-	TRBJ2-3	CASSSQARIGDTQYF	TGTGCCAGCAGCTCCCAAGCTAGGATCGGAGATACGCAGTATTTT
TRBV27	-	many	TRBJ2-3	CASSLYFPEPVTDTQYF	TGTGCCAGCAGTTTATATTTCCCCGAGCCCGTCACAGATACGCAGTATTTT
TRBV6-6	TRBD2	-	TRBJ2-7	CASTSWGGISSYEQYF	TGTGCCAGTACGTCCTGGGGGGGGATTAGCTCCTACGAGCAGTACTTC
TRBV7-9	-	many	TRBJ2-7	CASSSQLGQYF	TGTGCCAGCAGTTCCCAATTGGGGCAGTACTTC
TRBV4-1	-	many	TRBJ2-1	CASSQTSYNEQFF	TGCGCCAGCAGCCAGACAAGTTACAATGAGCAGTTCTTC
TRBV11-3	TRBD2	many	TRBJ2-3	CASSTGGSLTDTQYF	TGTGCCAGCAGTACCGGGGGGAGTCTCACAGATACGCAGTATTTT
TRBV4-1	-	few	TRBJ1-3	CASSQGVEGGSGNTIYF	TGCGCCAGCAGCCAAGGAGTTGAGGGCGGCTCTGGAAACACCATATATTTT
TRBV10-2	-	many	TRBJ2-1	CASSEGEQFF	TGCGCCAGCAGTGAGGGTGAGCAGTTCTTC
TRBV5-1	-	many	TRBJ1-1	CASSFRPYLGSGGFSTEAFF	TGCGCCAGCAGCTTCCGACCCTACCTGGGGAGCGGTGGGTTCAGTACTGAAGCTTTCTTT
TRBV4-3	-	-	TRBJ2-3	CASSQVPGSGTDTQYF	TGCGCCAGCAGCCAAGTACCGGGAAGCGGCACAGATACGCAGTATTTT
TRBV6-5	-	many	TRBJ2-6	CASSYVRGSGANVLTF	TGTGCCAGCAGTTACGTCCGGGGGTCTGGGGCCAACGTCCTGACTTTC
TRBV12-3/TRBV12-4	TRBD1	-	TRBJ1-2	CASSPGEGAVGYTF	TGTGCCAGCAGTCCGGGGGAGGGGGCGGTTGGCTACACCTTC
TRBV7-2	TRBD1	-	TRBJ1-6	CASSSLGQGTTPLHF	TGTGCCAGCAGCTCTCTGGGACAGGGTACGACACCCCTCCACTTT
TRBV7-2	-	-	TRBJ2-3	CASSEDRLTDTQYF	TGTGCCAGCAGCGAGGACAGACTCACAGATACGCAGTATTTT
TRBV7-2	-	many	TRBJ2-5	CASSPRRGNGQETQYF	TGTGCCAGCAGCCCCCGGAGGGGGAATGGGCAAGAGACCCAGTACTTC
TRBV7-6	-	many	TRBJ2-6	CASSRDRRSGANVLTF	TGTGCCAGCAGCAGAGACAGACGCTCTGGGGCCAACGTCCTGACTTTC
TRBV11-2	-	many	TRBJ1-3	CASSSTPDTFSGNTIYF	TGTGCCAGCAGCTCAACCCCGGACACCTTCTCTGGAAACACCATATATTTT
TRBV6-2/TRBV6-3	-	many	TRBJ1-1	CASRNGNAEAFF	TGTGCCAGCAGGAACGGGAACGCTGAAGCTTTCTTT
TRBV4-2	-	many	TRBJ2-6	CASSQEGYSGANVLTF	TGTGCCAGCAGCCAAGAGGGGTACTCTGGGGCCAACGTCCTGACTTTC
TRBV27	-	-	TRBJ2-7	CASTTGRGQYEQYF	TGTGCCAGCACGACTGGTCGGGGCCAGTACGAGCAGTACTTC
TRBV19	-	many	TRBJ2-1	CASRRSSYNEQFF	TGTGCCAGCAGACGGAGCTCCTACAATGAGCAGTTCTTC
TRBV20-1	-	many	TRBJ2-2	CSARSQGAAGELFF	TGCAGTGCTAGAAGCCAGGGAGCGGCCGGGGAGCTGTTTTTT
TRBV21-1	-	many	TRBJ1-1	CASSKMRKVGTF	TGTGCCAGCAGCAAAATGAGGAAAGTTGGGACCTTT
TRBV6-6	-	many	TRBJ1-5	CASSYLGRGNQPQHF	TGTGCCAGCAGTTACCTGGGACGGGGCAATCAGCCCCAGCATTTT
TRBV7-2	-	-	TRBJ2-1	CASSLRRPVNEQFF	TGTGCCAGCAGTTTACGTCGCCCGGTCAATGAGCAGTTCTTC
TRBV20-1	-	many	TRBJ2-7	CSGGSRAYYEQYF	TGCAGTGGGGGGTCTCGGGCGTACTACGAGCAGTACTTC
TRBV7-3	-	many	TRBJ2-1	CASSFRSSYEQFF	TGTGCCAGCAGCTTTAGGTCGTCTTATGAGCAGTTCTTC
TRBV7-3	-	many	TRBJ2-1	CASSLAGSYNEQFF	TGTGCCAGCAGCTTGGCAGGCTCCTACAATGAGCAGTTCTTC
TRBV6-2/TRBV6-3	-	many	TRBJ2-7	CASSYSRGFEQYF	TGTGCCAGCAGTTACTCTCGGGGCTTCGAGCAGTACTTC
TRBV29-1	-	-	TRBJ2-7	CSVEETGPYEQYF	TGCAGCGTTGAAGAGACAGGACCGTACGAGCAGTACTTC
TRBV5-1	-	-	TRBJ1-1	CASSLAANTEAFF	TGCGCCAGCAGCTTGGCCGCTAACACTGAAGCTTTCTTT
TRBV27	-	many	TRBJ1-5	CASSLGSLPNQPQHF	TGTGCCAGCAGTTTGGGGTCACTGCCCAATCAGCCCCAGCATTTT
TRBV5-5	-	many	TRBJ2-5	CASSFTGKETQYF	TGTGCCAGCAGCTTCACAGGAAAAGAGACCCAGTACTTC
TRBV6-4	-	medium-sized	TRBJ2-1	CASSEDRNLNEQFF	TGTGCCAGCAGTGAGGATCGAAACTTGAATGAGCAGTTCTTC
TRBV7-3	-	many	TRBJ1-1	CASSPGAPNTEAFF	TGTGCCAGCAGCCCGGGGGCTCCGAACACTGAAGCTTTCTTT
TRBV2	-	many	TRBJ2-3	CASSESLGDTQYF	TGTGCCAGCAGTGAATCTCTAGGGGACACGCAGTATTTT
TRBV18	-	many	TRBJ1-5	CASSPSAGLMQPQHF	TGTGCCAGCTCACCTTCTGCAGGGCTTATGCAGCCCCAGCATTTT
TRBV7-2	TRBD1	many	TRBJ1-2	CASSLLGQALSYTF	TGTGCCAGCAGCTTACTGGGACAGGCTTTGAGCTACACCTTC
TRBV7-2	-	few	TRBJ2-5	CASSNYATSGETQYF	TGTGCCAGCAGCAATTACGCGACTAGTGGCGAGACCCAGTACTTC
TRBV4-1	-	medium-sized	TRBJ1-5	CASSQEDAFNQPQHF	TGCGCCAGCAGCCAAGAGGACGCATTCAATCAGCCCCAGCATTTT
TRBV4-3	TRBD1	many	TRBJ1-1	CASSPDRANTEAFF	TGCGCCAGCAGCCCTGACAGGGCGAACACTGAAGCTTTCTTT
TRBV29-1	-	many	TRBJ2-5	CSVVGSGGETQYF	TGCAGCGTTGTGGGGTCTGGGGGAGAGACCCAGTACTTC
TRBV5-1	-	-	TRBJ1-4	CASSPGTEEKLFF	TGCGCCAGCAGCCCTGGGACGGAGGAAAAACTGTTTTTT
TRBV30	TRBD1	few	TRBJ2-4	CAWSGGQGNIQYF	TGTGCCTGGAGTGGGGGACAGGGAAACATTCAGTACTTC
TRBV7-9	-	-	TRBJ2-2	CASSFWGMNTGELFF	TGTGCCAGCAGCTTCTGGGGGATGAACACCGGGGAGCTGTTTTTT
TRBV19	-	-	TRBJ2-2	CASSTTTPIHGGELFF	TGTGCCAGTAGTACCACTACCCCGATCCACGGCGGGGAGCTGTTTTTT
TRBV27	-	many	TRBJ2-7	CAPYYEQYF	TGTGCCCCCTACTACGAGCAGTACTTC
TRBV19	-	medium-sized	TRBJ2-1	CASSTHPHSSYNEQFF	TGTGCCAGTAGTACTCACCCCCACAGTTCCTACAATGAGCAGTTCTTC
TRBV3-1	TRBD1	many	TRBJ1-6	CASQTGGSSPLHF	TGTGCCAGCCAAACAGGGGGCAGTTCACCCCTCCACTTT